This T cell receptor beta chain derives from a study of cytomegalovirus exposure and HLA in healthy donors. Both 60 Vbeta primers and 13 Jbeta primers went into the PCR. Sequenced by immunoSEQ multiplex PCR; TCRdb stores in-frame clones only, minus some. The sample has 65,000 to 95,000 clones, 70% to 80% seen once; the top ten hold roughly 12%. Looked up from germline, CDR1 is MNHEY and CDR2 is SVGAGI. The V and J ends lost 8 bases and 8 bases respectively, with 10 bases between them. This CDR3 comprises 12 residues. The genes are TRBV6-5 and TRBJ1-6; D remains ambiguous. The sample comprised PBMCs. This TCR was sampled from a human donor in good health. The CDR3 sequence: CASLTGDSPLHF. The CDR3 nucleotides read TGTGCCAGCCTCACCGGGGATTCACCCCTCCACTTT.